The 17 T cell receptor beta chains below come from one sample, sequenced in a study of Ad26.COV2.S vaccination and SARS-CoV-2 variants. Produced via immunoSEQ multiplex PCR; TCRdb's table is partial and in-frame only. Here the sample spans 300,000 to 400,000 clones, roughly 80% being singletons. The treatment: around 19 received Ad26.COV2.S at low or high dose, single or two shots; about 5 received placebo; per-sample allocation not given. Vaccine and placebo recipients were sampled on day 63 after the first injection. The starting material was peripheral blood, obtained in a trial of Ad26.COV2.S vaccine versus placebo. These receptors were collected from a person between 18 and 60 years old who received the Ad26.COV2.S COVID-19 vaccine or a placebo.

The chain joins TRBV15 to TRBJ1-2; maybe TRBD1 (5 bases). CDR1 is LNHNV and CDR2 is YYDKDF in the germline V gene (reference sequence). The V end was cut by 1 base, the J end by 4 bases, with 13 bases between. The CDR3 extends over 15 amino acids. The CDR3 is CATSRGQNLIYGYTF. The DNA of the CDR3 is TGTGCCACCAGCAGAGGACAGAATTTAATCTATGGCTACACCTTC.

This clone was detected only a few times. The chain has TRBV2 and TRBJ2-7; unclear D gene. Trimming took 0 bases from V and 7 from J, leaving 13 bases between them. CDR1 and CDR2 from the germline V gene are SNHLY and FYNNEI. The CDR3 spans 14 residues. This CDR3 reads CASSEASPMREQYF. DNA for the CDR3: TGTGCCAGCAGTGAAGCGTCGCCGATGAGAGAGCAGTACTTC.

This clone came up a few times. The genes are TRBV29-1 and TRBJ2-3; 7 bases agree with TRBD2. V dropped 4 bases and J dropped 2; count of bases not matched to a gene: 3. The length of the CDR3 is 13 residues. Germline V gene data show CDR1 as SQVTM and CDR2 as ANQGSEA. CDR3 nucleotides: TGCAGCGTTGCTAGCGGCTTCACAGATACGCAGTATTTT. The encoded protein is CSVASGFTDTQYF.

The V call is TRBV19, the J call TRBJ2-2, with D possibly TRBD2 on 5 matching bases. CDR3 length: 15 amino acids. V was trimmed by 3 bases and J by 4 bases, leaving 12 bases between them. In germline, CDR1 is LNHDA, CDR2 SQIVND (reference sequence). CDR3 amino acids: CASSILRVGTGELFF. CDR3 coding DNA: TGTGCCAGTAGTATTCTGAGGGTAGGCACCGGGGAGCTGTTTTTT.

This clone was counted once. The chain carries TRBV5-5 and TRBJ2-3, with 10 bases lining up with TRBD1. The CDR3 loop spans 15 amino acids. Germline V lookup: CDR1 SGHKS, CDR2 YYEKEE (reference sequence). V was clipped by 4 bases and J by 3 bases; unmatched bases: 5. The CDR3 sequence: CASSRTGGRTDTQYF. CDR3 DNA sequence: TGTGCCAGCAGCCGGACAGGGGGAAGGACAGATACGCAGTATTTT.

This chain links TRBV2 with TRBJ1-1; 9 bases are a match to TRBD1. V trimming: 6 bases; J trimming: 10 bases; junction bases outside the gene matches: 15. Germline V gives CDR1 SNHLY, CDR2 FYNNEI. CDR3 length: 15 amino acids. The CDR3 DNA is TGTGCCAGCAGAGGGGGCGGGACAGGGTCTCCCGGAGCTTTCTTT. Protein: CASRGGGTGSPGAFF. Full variable domain (outside the CDR3, taken from reference TRBV2 and TRBJ1-1): EPEVTQTPSHQVTQMGQEVILRCVPISNHLYFYWYRQILGQKVEFLVSFYNNEISEKSEIFDDQFSVERPDGSNFTLKIRSTKLEDSAMYFCASRGGGTGSPGAFFGQGTRLTVV.

The rearrangement links TRBV2 to TRBJ2-7; unclear D gene. The CDR3 has 13 residues. Germline assignment: CDR1 SNHLY and CDR2 FYNNEI. The germline V and J ends were trimmed by 6 bases and 0 bases, with 9 bases remaining between them. CDR3: CASRRPLSYEQYF. The CDR3 region has the DNA TGTGCCAGCAGGCGGCCCCTCTCCTACGAGCAGTACTTC.

The V call is TRBV6-4, the J call TRBJ2-3; 8 bases agree with TRBD1. Trimming at V came to 5 bases and at J to 6 bases, leaving 7 bases not matched to a gene. Germline values: CDR1 MRHNA, CDR2 SNTAGT. This CDR3 region has 14 residues. The CDR3 reads CASSLGQGADTQYF. The CDR3 DNA sequence: TGTGCCAGCAGTCTCGGACAGGGAGCCGATACGCAGTATTTT.

The rearrangement uses TRBV5-6 and TRBJ1-6; D is unclear. The CDR3 contains 14 residues. V was trimmed by 4 bases and J by 9 bases, leaving 14 bases between them. CDR1 and CDR2 (germline): SGHDT, YYEEEE. The CDR3 loop reads CASSPGVSGSPLHF. Written as DNA, the CDR3 is TGTGCCAGCAGCCCCGGGGTATCAGGTTCACCCCTCCACTTT.

V gene TRBV7-9 combines with J gene TRBJ2-1; weak D call: TRBD1 (6 bases). V lost 1 base and J 6 bases, leaving 16 bases between the germline ends. The CDR3 sequence is 16 residues long. Germline V gene lookup returns CDR1 SEHNR and CDR2 FQNEAQ (reference sequence). Here the CDR3 reads CASSLEWQGLGNEQFF. In nucleotides, the CDR3 is TGTGCCAGCAGCTTAGAGTGGCAGGGGTTAGGCAATGAGCAGTTCTTC. The full variable domain, completed using reference TRBV7-9 and TRBJ2-1, is DTGVSQNPRHKITKRGQNVTFRCDPISEHNRLYWYRQTLGQGPEFLTYFQNEAQLEKSRLLSDRFSAERPKGSFSTLEIQRTEQGDSAMYLCASSLEWQGLGNEQFFGPGTRLTVL.

This chain joins TRBV9 and TRBJ1-1, with D uncertain. CDR1 is SGDLS, CDR2 YYNGEE, per germline. V shed 0 bases and J shed 0 bases, with 9 bases lying between them. The CDR3 is 15 residues long. The CDR3 DNA reads TGTGCCAGCAGCGTAGGGTCTGGAATGAACACTGAAGCTTTCTTT. Its protein is CASSVGSGMNTEAFF.

The chain's CDR3 is CASSLSGGRNTEAFF. Written as DNA, the CDR3 is TGTGCCAGCAGTTTATCGGGGGGCCGGAACACTGAAGCTTTCTTT. The rearrangement uses TRBV27 and TRBJ1-1; a weak D match, TRBD1 (6 bases). CDR1 MNHEY and CDR2 SMNVEV come from the germline V gene (reference sequence). The length of the CDR3 is 15 residues. V dropped 0 bases and J dropped 1 base, with 9 bases sitting between them.

With regard to this clone: Sequence at one end of the junction differs from germline and may be a read error. The chain joins TRBV5-8 to TRBJ2-7, with TRBD2 identical over 9 bases. The CDR3 is 13 amino acids. Germline CDR1 and CDR2: SGHTS and YDEGEE. The CDR3 region is CATSSGGTGEQYF. DNA for the CDR3: TGTGCCACCAGCAGCGGGGGGACCGGCGAGCAGTACTTC. The full variable domain, rest sourced from reference TRBV5-8 and TRBJ2-7, is EAGVTQSPTHLIKTRGQQATLRCSPISGHTSVYWYQQALGLGLQFLLWYDEGEERNRGNFPPRFSGRQFPNYSSELNVNALELEDSALYLCATSSGGTGEQYFGPGTRLTVT.

The J gene is TRBJ1-6, the V gene TRBV3-1 (or the pseudogene TRBV3-2); D may be TRBD1 (6 bases). V lost 2 bases and J lost 7, with 12 bases in between. Germline V gives CDR1 LGHDT, CDR2 YNNKEL (reference sequence). This CDR3 comprises 15 residues. This chain's CDR3 is CASSQIQGVNSPLHF. The CDR3 bases are TGTGCCAGCAGCCAAATACAGGGCGTGAATTCACCCCTCCACTTT.

The chain joins TRBV30 to TRBJ2-2; 7 bases align to TRBD1. This CDR3 has 15 residues. CDR1 and CDR2 (germline): GTSNPN, SVGIG (reference sequence). The junction had 12 bases not matched to a gene; V was cut back by 7 bases and J by 4 bases. DNA of the CDR3: TGTGCCTCCTCGACAGGGAGAGTGTCCACCGGGGAGCTGTTTTTT. Translation gives CASSTGRVSTGELFF.

The rearrangement uses TRBV11-2 and TRBJ2-5; D possibly corresponds to TRBD1 (5 bases). The CDR3 is 13 residues long. From germline, CDR1 is SGHAT and CDR2 FQNNGV. V was clipped by 2 bases and J by 4 bases, with 8 bases between them. CDR3 sequence: CASSLPGLETQYF. For the CDR3, the DNA is TGTGCCAGCAGCTTACCAGGGCTAGAGACCCAGTACTTC.

The V and J genes are TRBV7-2 and TRBJ1-4; 7 bases match TRBD1. J gave up 13 bases and V 4 bases, and 18 bases lay outside the gene matches. CDR1 is SGHTA, CDR2 FQGNSA, per germline. The CDR3 is 16 residues long. The CDR3 protein is CASSSTGTALGDRLFF. The DNA of the CDR3 is TGTGCCAGCAGCTCCACCGGGACAGCCTTGGGCGATAGACTGTTTTTT.